This TCR beta chain comes out of a study of radiotherapy plus CTLA-4 blockade in lung cancer. Study as a whole: More than 15% of patients responded objectively, and about 30% achieved disease control.

Trimming took 2 bases from V and 2 from J; bases not matched to a gene: 15. The CDR3 extends over 19 amino acids. From germline, CDR1 is SGHTA and CDR2 FQGNSA. Assay used: immunoSEQ multiplex PCR; TCRdb lists only in-frame clones, some missing. The sample lists 75,000 to 100,000 clones, 85% to 90% occurring once. The sample here was peripheral blood, taken from a patient treated with radiotherapy plus ipilimumab. This chain links TRBV7-2 with TRBJ2-1; 7 bases match TRBD2. The origin of this receptor is a human donor with non-small cell lung cancer that progressed on radiotherapy plus ipilimumab. CDR3 in amino acids: CASSLWPSSAAGAYNEQFF. CDR3 bases: TGTGCCAGCAGCTTATGGCCCTCCTCGGCCGCGGGGGCCTACAATGAGCAGTTCTTC.